These T cell receptor beta chains were read from a single sample in a study of identical twins. From the 5' RACE reads, TCRdb called clonotypes with MiXCR, one entry per CDR3 protein. The sample contains under 900,000 distinct CDR3 sequences, roughly 12% of which appear only once. This sample also belongs to another study, concerning yellow fever vaccine responses in identical twins.

Sequenced input: PBMCs. All receptors derive from a young woman in good health. Both conserved end residues are part of each CDR3. A clone size is listed for some rows: how often the clone was seen (once, few, many), or a class if it is expanded.

-,TRBV13,CASSTDNPNTGELFF
-,TRBV6-1,CASSEAEGATGTYEQYF
-,TRBV12-3/TRBV12-4,CATTFGGSNPRTDTQYF
many,TRBV12-3/TRBV12-4,CASSLVGGGDTQYF
-,TRBV5-1,CASSSERTGELFF
many,TRBV7-9,CASSLILAGNNEQFF
few,TRBV2,CASSEVAGVGDTEAFF
few,TRBV7-8,CASSLPPGRSWETQYF
-,TRBV20-1,CSATKTSGGAGELFF
many,TRBV29-1,CSARPISGQETQYF
-,TRBV3-1,CASRRQGDKLFF
many,TRBV4-1,CASFNRGSEAFF